What follows is one T cell receptor (beta chain) and its context. What it binds is not known. This record belongs to a study of CD8 T cells in ankylosing spondylitis. General observations from the study: A TCR beta motif of 7 to 9 highly homologous variants seemed to mark ankylosing spondylitis blood.

One entry per CDR3 protein, called by TCRdb with MiXCR from the 5' RACE reads. This table holds fewer than 450,000 distinct CDR3 sequences, approximately 17% found once. This CDR3 region has 14 residues. V was trimmed by 5 bases and J by 1 base, leaving 9 bases between them. The germline V gene has CDR1 LNHDA and CDR2 SQIVND (reference sequence). This sequence was found in a male donor with ankylosing spondylitis. The chain carries TRBV19 and TRBJ2-4; TRBD2 might be the D (5 bases). The sample comprised blood, either unsorted or a sorted T cell fraction (not recorded which). The CDR3 spells CASSLRAAKNIQYF. DNA for the CDR3: TGTGCCAGTAGTCTGCGGGCGGCCAAAAACATTCAGTACTTC.